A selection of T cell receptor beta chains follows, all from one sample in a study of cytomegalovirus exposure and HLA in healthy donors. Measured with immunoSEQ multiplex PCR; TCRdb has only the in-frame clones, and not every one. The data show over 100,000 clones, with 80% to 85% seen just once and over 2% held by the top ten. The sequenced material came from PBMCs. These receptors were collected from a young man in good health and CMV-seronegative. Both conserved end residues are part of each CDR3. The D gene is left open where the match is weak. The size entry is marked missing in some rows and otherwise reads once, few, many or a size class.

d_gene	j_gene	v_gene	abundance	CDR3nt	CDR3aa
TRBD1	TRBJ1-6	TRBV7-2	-	TGTGCCAGCAGCTTGGGACAGGGGGCGAGAAATTCACCCCTCCACTTT	CASSLGQGARNSPLHF
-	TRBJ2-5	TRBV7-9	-	TGTGCCAGCAGCTTAGAGCCCCCGGGGCGGGGGCCCCAGTACTTC	CASSLEPPGRGPQYF
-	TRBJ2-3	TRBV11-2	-	TGTGCCAGCAGCACCTATGGCACAGATACGCAGTATTTT	CASSTYGTDTQYF
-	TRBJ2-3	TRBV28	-	TGTGCCAGCAGTTTGGGGGGTCGCACAGATACGCAGTATTTT	CASSLGGRTDTQYF
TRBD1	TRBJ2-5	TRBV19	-	TGTGCCAGTAGTGCGGGACAGGGGGTTGAGACCCAGTACTTC	CASSAGQGVETQYF
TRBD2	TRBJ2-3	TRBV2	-	TGTGCCAGCAGTTTCCTAGCGGGGGGCACAGATACGCAGTATTTT	CASSFLAGGTDTQYF
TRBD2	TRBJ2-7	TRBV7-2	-	TGTGCCAGCCGCTCTAGCGGGGCATCCTACGAGCAGTACTTC	CASRSSGASYEQYF
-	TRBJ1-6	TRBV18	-	TGTGCCAGCTCAGAAAGTCAGGGTGGATATAATTCACCCCTCCACTTT	CASSESQGGYNSPLHF
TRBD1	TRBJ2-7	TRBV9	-	TGTGCCAGCAGCGTAGGTGGACAGGGGGCTTGGGAGCAGTACTTC	CASSVGGQGAWEQYF
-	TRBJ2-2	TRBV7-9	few	TGTGCCAGCAGCCTCCCGCGGGTGCCACAGCCCACCGGGGAGCTGTTTTTT	CASSLPRVPQPTGELFF
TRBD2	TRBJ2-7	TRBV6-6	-	TGTGCCAGCAGTCCGACCGCGGGGGTTCCGTACTTC	CASSPTAGVPYF
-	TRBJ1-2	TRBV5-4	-	TGTGCCAGCAGCTTGTTAGACAGTCCCTACTATGGCTACACCTTC	CASSLLDSPYYGYTF
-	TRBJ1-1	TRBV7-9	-	TGTGCCAGCCTCACTTCCGGGAGGGGCACTGAAGCTTTCTTT	CASLTSGRGTEAFF
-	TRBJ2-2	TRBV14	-	TGTGCCAGCAGCCAAGATGTGCGGAACACCGGGGAGCTGTTTTTT	CASSQDVRNTGELFF
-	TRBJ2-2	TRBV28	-	TGTGCCAGCAGCCATTCGACTAGTCGGATAGGCCCCACCGGGGAGCTGTTTTTT	CASSHSTSRIGPTGELFF
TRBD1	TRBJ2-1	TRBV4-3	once	TGCGCCAGCAGCCAAAACCCTATAGGGGGCGAGGACAATGAGCAGTTCTTC	CASSQNPIGGEDNEQFF
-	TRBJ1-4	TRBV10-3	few	TGTGCCATCAGCATTAATGAAAAACTGTTTTTT	CAISINEKLFF
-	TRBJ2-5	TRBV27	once	TGTGCCAGCAGTCCCCTTCGTGCTGGAGGGTTCCAAGAGACCCAGTACTTC	CASSPLRAGGFQETQYF
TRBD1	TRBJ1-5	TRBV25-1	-	TGTGCCAGCAGTCCCCGACAGGGTTGGGATCAGCCCCAGCATTTT	CASSPRQGWDQPQHF
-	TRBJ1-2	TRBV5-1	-	TGCGCCAGCAGCTTGGAGCCCGCCTATGGCTACACCTTC	CASSLEPAYGYTF
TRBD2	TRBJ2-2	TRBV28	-	TGTGCCACTCAGCGGGACGGCTTCACCGGGGAGCTGTTTTTT	CATQRDGFTGELFF
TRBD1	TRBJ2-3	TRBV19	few	TGTGCCAGTAGTAACAGGGGTAGCACAGATACGCAGTATTTT	CASSNRGSTDTQYF
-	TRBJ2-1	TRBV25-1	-	TGTGCCAGCAGTTCCCACGGACTACTCGGGGATAATGAGCAGTTCTTC	CASSSHGLLGDNEQFF
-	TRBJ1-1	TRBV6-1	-	TGTGCCAGCAGTTCCGGGACATATATGAACACTGAAGCTTTCTTT	CASSSGTYMNTEAFF
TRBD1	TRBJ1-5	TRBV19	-	TGTGCCAGTAGTATAAACAGGGGGGGCAATCAGCCCCAGCATTTT	CASSINRGGNQPQHF
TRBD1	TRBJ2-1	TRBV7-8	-	TGTGCCAGCAGCAATCACAGGGGTCTAGATGAGCAGTTCTTC	CASSNHRGLDEQFF
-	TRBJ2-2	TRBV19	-	TGTGCCAGTAGTGGTCCAGGTAACACCGGGGAGCTGTTTTTT	CASSGPGNTGELFF
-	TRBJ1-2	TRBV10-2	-	TGCGCCAGCAGTGAAACAGGGAACTATGGCTACACCTTC	CASSETGNYGYTF
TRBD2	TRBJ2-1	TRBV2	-	TGTGCCAGCAGGGGGGGACTAGCGGGGGTCGAGAATGAGCAGTTCTTC	CASRGGLAGVENEQFF
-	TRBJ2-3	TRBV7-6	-	TGTGCCAGCAGCTTAGCGAGGGGAGGTGGCACAGATACGCAGTATTTT	CASSLARGGGTDTQYF
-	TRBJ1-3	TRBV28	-	TGTGCCAGCACCCCCTTTGTCTCTGGAAACACCATATATTTT	CASTPFVSGNTIYF
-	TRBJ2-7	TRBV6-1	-	TGTGCCAGCAAAATTCTATACGAGCAGTACTTC	CASKILYEQYF
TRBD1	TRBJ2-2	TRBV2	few	TGTGCCAGCAGTCTGACAGGGGGGATCGCCGGGGAGCTGTTTTTT	CASSLTGGIAGELFF
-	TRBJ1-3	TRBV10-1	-	TGCGCCAGCAGTGAGTCGAGAGGGACTGGAAACACCATATATTTT	CASSESRGTGNTIYF
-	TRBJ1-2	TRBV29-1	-	TGCAGCGTAAGCCGGGACTATGGCTACACCTTC	CSVSRDYGYTF
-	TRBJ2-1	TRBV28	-	TGTGCCATCCTATCTCAGGGGAGCTCCTACAATGAGCAGTTCTTC	CAILSQGSSYNEQFF
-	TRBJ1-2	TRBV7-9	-	TGTTCCAGCAGCTTAGGTGCGGCAGCGGGGTGGGCCTATGGCTACACCTTC	CSSSLGAAAGWAYGYTF
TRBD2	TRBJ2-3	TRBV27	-	TGTGCCAGCAGTTTCGTGGGGGGGGGCACAGATACGCAGTATTTT	CASSFVGGGTDTQYF
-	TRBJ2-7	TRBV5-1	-	TGCGCCAGTAAGGAGGATTGGACAGAGCTCTCCTACGAGCAGTACTTC	CASKEDWTELSYEQYF
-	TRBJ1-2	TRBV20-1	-	TGCAGTGCTTCGGCTAACTATGGCTACACCTTC	CSASANYGYTF
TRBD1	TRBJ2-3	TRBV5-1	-	TGCGCCAGCAGCAGGGGACAGGGACTGGACACAGATACGCAGTATTTT	CASSRGQGLDTDTQYF
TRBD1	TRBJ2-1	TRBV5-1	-	TGCGCCAGCAGCCCAAACAGGGGGTATTGGGTCAATGAGCAGTTCTTC	CASSPNRGYWVNEQFF
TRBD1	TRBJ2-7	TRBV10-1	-	TGCGCCAGCAGTGAACTCAGGGGGATAGGCGAGCAGTACTTC	CASSELRGIGEQYF
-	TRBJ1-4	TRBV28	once	TGTGCCAGCAGCCCCGGGGGGGCCGGTGAAAAACTGTTTTTT	CASSPGGAGEKLFF
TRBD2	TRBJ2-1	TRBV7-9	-	TGTTCCAGCAGCGACGTTAGCGGGGGGGACTCCTACAATGAGCAGTTCTTC	CSSSDVSGGDSYNEQFF
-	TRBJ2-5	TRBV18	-	TGTGCCAGCTCACCAGCGGGGAGGGAGACCCAGTACTTC	CASSPAGRETQYF
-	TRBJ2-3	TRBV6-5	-	TGTGCCAGCAGTTACCTGGGGTTAGCGGGCACAGATACGCAGTATTTT	CASSYLGLAGTDTQYF
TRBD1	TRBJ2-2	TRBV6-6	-	TGTGCCAGCCGAGACCGCAGGGGGTCGTACACCGGGGAGCTGTTTTTT	CASRDRRGSYTGELFF